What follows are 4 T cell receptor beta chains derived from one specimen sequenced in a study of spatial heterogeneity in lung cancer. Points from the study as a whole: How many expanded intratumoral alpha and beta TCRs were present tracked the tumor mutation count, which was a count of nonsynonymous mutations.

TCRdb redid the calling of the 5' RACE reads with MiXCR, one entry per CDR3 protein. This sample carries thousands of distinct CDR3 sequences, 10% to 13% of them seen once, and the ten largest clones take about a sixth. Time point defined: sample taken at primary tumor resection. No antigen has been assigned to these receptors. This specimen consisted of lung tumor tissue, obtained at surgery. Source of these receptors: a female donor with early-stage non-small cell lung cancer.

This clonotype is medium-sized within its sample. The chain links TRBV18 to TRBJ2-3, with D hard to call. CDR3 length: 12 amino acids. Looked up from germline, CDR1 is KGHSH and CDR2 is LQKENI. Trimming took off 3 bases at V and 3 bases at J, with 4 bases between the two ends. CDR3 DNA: TGTGCCAGCTCACCCAGTACAGATACGCAGTATTTT. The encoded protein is CASSPSTDTQYF.

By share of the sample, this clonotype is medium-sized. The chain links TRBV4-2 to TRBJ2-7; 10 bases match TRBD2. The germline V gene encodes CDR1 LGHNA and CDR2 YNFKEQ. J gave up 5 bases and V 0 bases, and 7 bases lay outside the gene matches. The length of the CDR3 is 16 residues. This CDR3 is CASSQDTSGASNEQYF. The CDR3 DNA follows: TGTGCCAGCAGCCAAGACACTAGCGGGGCTTCTAACGAGCAGTACTTC.

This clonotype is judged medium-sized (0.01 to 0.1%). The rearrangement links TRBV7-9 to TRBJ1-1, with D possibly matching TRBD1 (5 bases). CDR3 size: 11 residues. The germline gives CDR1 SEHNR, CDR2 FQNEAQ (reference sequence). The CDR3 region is CANEGSGEAFF. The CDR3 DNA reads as TGTGCGAACGAAGGGTCAGGGGAAGCTTTCTTT.

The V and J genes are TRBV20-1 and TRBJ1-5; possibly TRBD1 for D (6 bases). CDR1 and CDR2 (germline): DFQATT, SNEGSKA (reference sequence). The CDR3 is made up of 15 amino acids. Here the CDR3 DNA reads TGCAGCGTCGGAGACAGGAAAGATAGCAATCAGCCCCAGCATTTT. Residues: CSVGDRKDSNQPQHF.